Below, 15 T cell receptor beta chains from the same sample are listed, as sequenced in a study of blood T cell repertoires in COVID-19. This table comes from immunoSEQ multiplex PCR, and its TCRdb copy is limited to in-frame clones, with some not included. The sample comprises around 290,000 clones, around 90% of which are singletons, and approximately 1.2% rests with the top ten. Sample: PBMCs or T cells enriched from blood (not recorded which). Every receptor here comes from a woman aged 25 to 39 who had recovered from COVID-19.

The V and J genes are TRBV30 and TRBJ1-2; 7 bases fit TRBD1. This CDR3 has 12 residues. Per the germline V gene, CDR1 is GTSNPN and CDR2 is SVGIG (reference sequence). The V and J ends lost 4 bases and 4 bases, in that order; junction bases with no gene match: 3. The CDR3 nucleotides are TGTGCCTGGAAGGGACAGACCTATGGCTACACCTTC. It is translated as CAWKGQTYGYTF.

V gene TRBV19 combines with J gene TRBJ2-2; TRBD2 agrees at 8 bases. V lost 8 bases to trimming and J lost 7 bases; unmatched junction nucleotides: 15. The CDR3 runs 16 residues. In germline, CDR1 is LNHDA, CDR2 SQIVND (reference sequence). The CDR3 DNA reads TGTGCCAGTTCGGGTCCCGGGAGGGAGAAGGGCGGGGAGCTGTTTTTT. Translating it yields CASSGPGREKGGELFF.

CDR3 amino acids: CASSQDNLYSGANVLTF. The DNA for the CDR3 is TGCGCCAGCAGCCAAGATAACTTATACTCTGGGGCCAACGTCCTGACTTTC. This sequence joins TRBV4-3 and TRBJ2-6; no clear D. With 0 bases removed from V and 0 bases from J, the gap between germline ends came to 9 bases. Germline lookup yields CDR1 LGHNA and CDR2 YSLEER. The CDR3 runs 17 residues.

CDR3 sequence (DNA): TGTGCCAGCAAGGGAGGAAACTCTGGAAACACCATATATTTT. Translation: CASKGGNSGNTIYF. J is TRBJ1-3 and V is TRBV28; D gene unclear. CDR3 length equals 14 residues. Per the germline V gene, CDR1 is MDHEN and CDR2 is SYDVKM. V was pared by 7 bases and J by 0 bases, with 10 bases between.

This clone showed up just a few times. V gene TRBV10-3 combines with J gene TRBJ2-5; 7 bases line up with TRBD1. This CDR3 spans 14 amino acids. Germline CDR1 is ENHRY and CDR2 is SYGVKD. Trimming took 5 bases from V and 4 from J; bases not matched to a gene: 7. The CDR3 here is CAISTRGLGETQYF. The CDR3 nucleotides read TGTGCCATCAGTACCAGGGGGTTGGGAGAGACCCAGTACTTC.

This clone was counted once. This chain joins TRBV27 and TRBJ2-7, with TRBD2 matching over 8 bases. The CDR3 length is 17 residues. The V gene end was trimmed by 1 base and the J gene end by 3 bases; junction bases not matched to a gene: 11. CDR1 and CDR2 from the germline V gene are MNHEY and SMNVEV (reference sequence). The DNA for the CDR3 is TGTGCCAGCAGTTTATACCCTGTGGCTAGCGGGTACTACGAGCAGTACTTC. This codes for CASSLYPVASGYYEQYF.

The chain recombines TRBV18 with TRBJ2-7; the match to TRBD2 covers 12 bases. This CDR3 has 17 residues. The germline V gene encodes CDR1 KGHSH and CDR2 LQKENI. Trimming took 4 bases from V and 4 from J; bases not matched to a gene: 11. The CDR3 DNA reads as TGTGCCAGCTCACGGAAACGACTAGCGGGAGAGTCATACGAGCAGTACTTC. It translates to CASSRKRLAGESYEQYF.

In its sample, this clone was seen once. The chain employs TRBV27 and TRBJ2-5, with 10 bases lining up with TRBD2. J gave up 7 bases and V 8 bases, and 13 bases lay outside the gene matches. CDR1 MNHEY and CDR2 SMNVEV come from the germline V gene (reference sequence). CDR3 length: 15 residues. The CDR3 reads CASRSQAGGPVTQYF. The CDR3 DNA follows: TGTGCCAGCCGTTCCCAAGCGGGAGGGCCGGTGACCCAGTACTTC.

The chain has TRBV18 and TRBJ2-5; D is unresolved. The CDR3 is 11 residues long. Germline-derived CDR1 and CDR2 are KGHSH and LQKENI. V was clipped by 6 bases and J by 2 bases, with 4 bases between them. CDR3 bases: TGTGCCAGCTCGTCTCAAGAGACCCAGTACTTC. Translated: CASSSQETQYF.

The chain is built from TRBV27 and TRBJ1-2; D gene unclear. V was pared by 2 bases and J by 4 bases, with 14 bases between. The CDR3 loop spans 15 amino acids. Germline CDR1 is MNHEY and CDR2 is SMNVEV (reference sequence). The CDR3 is CASSLIGVSGYGYTF. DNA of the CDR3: TGTGCCAGCAGTTTAATCGGGGTTTCTGGCTATGGCTACACCTTC.

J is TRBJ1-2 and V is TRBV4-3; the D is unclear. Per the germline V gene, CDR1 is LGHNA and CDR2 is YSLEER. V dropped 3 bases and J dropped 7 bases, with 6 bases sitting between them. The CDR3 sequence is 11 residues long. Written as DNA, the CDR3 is TGCGCCAGCAGCCAGGCTGGTGGCTACACCTTC. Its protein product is CASSQAGGYTF.

This chain's CDR3 is CASSVDPAGGLYNEQFF. DNA of the CDR3: TGTGCCAGCAGCGTAGATCCAGCGGGAGGGTTATACAATGAGCAGTTCTTC. V usage is TRBV9 and J usage is TRBJ2-1; 10 bases are a match to TRBD2. The germline V gene encodes CDR1 SGDLS and CDR2 YYNGEE. CDR3 size: 17 residues. V shed 0 bases and J 4 bases; nucleotides not matched to a gene: 7.

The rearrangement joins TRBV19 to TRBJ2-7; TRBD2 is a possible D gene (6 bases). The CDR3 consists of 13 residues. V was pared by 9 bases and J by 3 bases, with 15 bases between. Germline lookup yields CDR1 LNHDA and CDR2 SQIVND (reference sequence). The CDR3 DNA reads TGTGCCAGCTCAGGCGGGGCGGGCTACGAGCAGTACTTC. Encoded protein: CASSGGAGYEQYF. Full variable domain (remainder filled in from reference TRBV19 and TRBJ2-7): DGGITQSPKYLFRKEGQNVTLSCEQNLNHDAMYWYRQDPGQGLRLIYYSQIVNDFQKGDIAEGYSVSREKKESFPLTVTSAQKNPTAFYLCASSGGAGYEQYFGPGTRLTVT.

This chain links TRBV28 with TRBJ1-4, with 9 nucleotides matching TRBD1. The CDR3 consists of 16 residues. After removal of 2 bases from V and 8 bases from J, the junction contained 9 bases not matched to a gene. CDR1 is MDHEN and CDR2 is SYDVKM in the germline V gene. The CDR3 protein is CASSLGGTGGFEKLFF. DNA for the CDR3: TGTGCCAGCAGTTTAGGGGGAACAGGGGGCTTCGAAAAACTGTTTTTT. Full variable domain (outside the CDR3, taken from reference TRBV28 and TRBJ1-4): DVKVTQSSRYLVKRTGEKVFLECVQDMDHENMFWYRQDPGLGLRLIYFSYDVKMKEKGDIPEGYSVSREKKERFSLILESASTNQTSMYLCASSLGGTGGFEKLFFGSGTQLSVL.

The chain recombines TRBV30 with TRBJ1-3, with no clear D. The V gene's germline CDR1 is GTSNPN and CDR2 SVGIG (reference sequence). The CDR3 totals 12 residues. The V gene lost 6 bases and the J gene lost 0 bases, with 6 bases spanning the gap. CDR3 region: CACKLSGNTIYF. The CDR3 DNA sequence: TGTGCCTGCAAGCTCTCTGGAAACACCATATATTTT.